A single sample is the source of the 25 T cell receptor beta chains below, sequenced in a study of technical replicates of blood from a few donors. Some clones are missing from TCRdb's copy, which holds only in-frame ones; the method was immunoSEQ multiplex PCR. The sample consists of 90,000 to 100,000 clones, roughly 94% of them appearing once. Sequencing was performed on T cells isolated from PBMCs. The receptors stem from a human donor in good health.

This clone was seen just once. The chain is built from TRBV28 and TRBJ1-1, with D possibly TRBD1 on 5 matching bases. Germline CDR1 reads MDHEN; CDR2 reads SYDVKM. The CDR3 has 13 amino acids. V dropped 6 bases and J dropped 3 bases, with 11 bases sitting between them. The CDR3 sequence is CASRSGFYTEAFF. The DNA of the CDR3 is TGTGCCAGCAGATCAGGGTTTTACACTGAAGCTTTCTTT.

This chain joins TRBV6-1 and TRBJ1-1; unclear D gene. Germline V gene data show CDR1 as MNHNS and CDR2 as SASEGT. The CDR3 loop spans 13 amino acids. Trimming shortened V by 6 bases and J by 0 bases, and 8 bases separated the two germline ends. CDR3 protein: CASSRDLNTEAFF. CDR3 in DNA: TGTGCCAGCAGCCGGGATTTGAACACTGAAGCTTTCTTT.

The V and J genes are TRBV7-2 and TRBJ2-1; 8 bases are a match to TRBD2. The CDR3 contains 14 residues. After removal of 5 bases from V and 6 bases from J, the junction contained 6 bases not matched to a gene. Germline V CDR1 and CDR2: SGHTA, FQGNSA. CDR3 DNA sequence: TGTGCCAGCAGCCTAGGACTAGCTAGCAATGAGCAGTTCTTC. This gives the protein CASSLGLASNEQFF.

The rearrangement links TRBV9 to TRBJ2-3, with D hard to call. Trimming took off 0 bases at V and 6 bases at J, with 14 bases between the two ends. Germline CDR1 and CDR2: SGDLS and YYNGEE. The CDR3 loop spans 15 amino acids. DNA for the CDR3: TGTGCCAGCAGCGTAGCAGAGGCGGTTGGGGATACGCAGTATTTT. It translates to CASSVAEAVGDTQYF.

The chain carries TRBV14 and TRBJ2-5; 8 positions match TRBD1. V shed 5 bases and J 5 bases; nucleotides not matched to a gene: 4. CDR3 size: 13 residues. Looked up from germline, CDR1 is SGHDN and CDR2 is FVKESK. The CDR3 DNA reads as TGTGCCAGCAGCGGATGGACAGGGGAGACCCAGTACTTC. Translated: CASSGWTGETQYF.

The J gene is TRBJ2-3, the V gene TRBV5-1, with D unresolved. This CDR3 contains 16 residues. CDR1 is SGHRS, CDR2 YFSETQ, per germline. With 3 bases removed from V and 0 bases from J, the gap between germline ends came to 14 bases. CDR3 residues: CASSSRYQPSTDTQYF. CDR3 nucleotides: TGCGCCAGCAGCTCTAGATACCAACCTAGCACAGATACGCAGTATTTT.

V usage is TRBV11-2 and J usage is TRBJ2-5, with a weak D call TRBD1 (5 bases). CDR1 and CDR2 (germline): SGHAT, FQNNGV. The CDR3 length is 15 residues. Trimming took 1 base from V and 2 from J, leaving 11 bases between them. The CDR3 spells CASSLGSGRQETQYF. The CDR3 nucleotides are TGTGCCAGCAGCTTAGGCTCAGGGCGGCAAGAGACCCAGTACTTC.

The rearrangement links TRBV7-9 to TRBJ1-5; D ambiguous. The germline V gene encodes CDR1 SEHNR and CDR2 FQNEAQ (reference sequence). This CDR3 is 15 amino acids long. V lost 1 base and J lost 0, with 7 bases in between. CDR3 in DNA: TGTGCCAGCAGCTTAGGACTGAATAGCAATCAGCCCCAGCATTTT. Amino acid sequence: CASSLGLNSNQPQHF.

This clone was seen once. V is TRBV4-2 and J is TRBJ2-4, with D tentatively TRBD2 (5 bases). V lost 1 base, J lost 14 bases, and 18 bases lay in between. The CDR3 extends over 14 amino acids. Germline V lookup: CDR1 LGHNA, CDR2 YNFKEQ. CDR3 in amino acids: CASSQGVRGISEYF. The CDR3 DNA reads as TGTGCCAGCAGCCAAGGGGTCCGGGGTATTTCGGAGTACTTC.

The rearrangement links TRBV9 to TRBJ2-2; 7 nucleotides match TRBD2. The CDR3 runs to 15 residues. V was clipped by 3 bases and J by 8 bases; unmatched bases: 10. Germline lookup yields CDR1 SGDLS and CDR2 YYNGEE. The CDR3 DNA sequence: TGTGCCAGCAGCGAGAGGGCGGGAGTAGCTGGGGAGCTGTTTTTT. Protein: CASSERAGVAGELFF.

V is TRBV4-1 and J is TRBJ1-4; no definite D call. The CDR3 consists of 14 residues. Deletions cut 2 bases from V and 5 bases from J, with 9 bases between. Germline assignment: CDR1 MGHRA and CDR2 YSYEKL. The CDR3 reads CASSQQLANEKLFF. CDR3 coding DNA: TGCGCCAGCAGCCAACAATTAGCCAATGAAAAACTGTTTTTT.

V and J are TRBV27 and TRBJ1-5, with D tentatively TRBD1 (5 bases). V shed 0 bases and J shed 3 bases, with 9 bases lying between them. This CDR3 spans 15 amino acids. CDR1 is MNHEY and CDR2 is SMNVEV in the germline V gene (reference sequence). The CDR3 loop is CASSLSVTANQPQHF. Here the CDR3 DNA reads TGTGCCAGCAGTTTATCGGTGACAGCCAATCAGCCCCAGCATTTT.

The chain recombines TRBV9 with TRBJ1-2, with D tentatively TRBD1 (6 bases). With 3 bases removed from V and 4 bases from J, the gap between germline ends came to 16 bases. This CDR3 comprises 15 residues. The germline V gene has CDR1 SGDLS and CDR2 YYNGEE. CDR3 amino acids: CASSDGTRGSYGYTF. The CDR3 DNA sequence: TGTGCCAGCAGCGACGGGACCAGGGGCTCCTATGGCTACACCTTC.

The J gene is TRBJ1-1, the V gene TRBV30; TRBD1 is a possible D gene (6 bases). This CDR3 comprises 12 residues. Germline CDR1 is GTSNPN and CDR2 is SVGIG (reference sequence). V was clipped by 4 bases and J by 4 bases, with 10 bases between them. The CDR3 nucleotides are TGTGCCTGGACCTCGACAGGCACTGAAGCTTTCTTT. Translating it yields CAWTSTGTEAFF.

The chain joins TRBV7-9 to TRBJ2-7, with D perhaps matching TRBD1 (6 bases). Germline V gene lookup returns CDR1 SEHNR and CDR2 FQNEAQ (reference sequence). The CDR3 length is 13 residues. The V gene lost 3 bases and the J gene lost 5 bases, with 11 bases spanning the gap. CDR3 loop: CASSFSGADEQYF. As DNA, the CDR3 is TGTGCCAGCAGCTTTTCAGGGGCCGACGAGCAGTACTTC.

This chain uses TRBV19 with TRBJ1-3; possible D gene TRBD1, 5 bases. Germline CDR1 and CDR2: LNHDA and SQIVND (reference sequence). CDR3 size: 16 residues. V dropped 5 bases and J dropped 0 bases, with 14 bases sitting between them. CDR3 bases: TGTGCCAGTAGTGGCGAGGGACTTCTCTCTGGAAACACCATATATTTT. Residues: CASSGEGLLSGNTIYF. Full variable domain (remainder filled in from reference TRBV19 and TRBJ1-3): DGGITQSPKYLFRKEGQNVTLSCEQNLNHDAMYWYRQDPGQGLRLIYYSQIVNDFQKGDIAEGYSVSREKKESFPLTVTSAQKNPTAFYLCASSGEGLLSGNTIYFGEGSWLTVV.

In this sample, this clone turned up a few times. The chain couples TRBV7-9 to TRBJ1-1; TRBD1 matches 9 bases. The length of the CDR3 is 14 residues. Germline V gene sequence: CDR1 SEHNR, CDR2 FQNEAQ (reference sequence). Losses at the gene ends were 6 bases for V and 10 bases for J; bases not matched to a gene: 12. The CDR3 loop reads CASSPPGQGRLAFF. CDR3 nucleotide sequence: TGTGCCAGCAGTCCTCCGGGACAGGGAAGATTAGCTTTCTTT.

The rearrangement joins TRBV9 to TRBJ2-7; 10 bases map to TRBD2. J lost 4 bases, V lost 3 bases, and 10 bases had no gene match. There are 16 residues in the CDR3. CDR1 is SGDLS, CDR2 YYNGEE, per germline. In DNA form, the CDR3 reads TGTGCCAGCAGCGACACATCTAGCGGGAGCTCTTACGAGCAGTACTTC. Encoded protein: CASSDTSSGSSYEQYF.

The V and J genes are TRBV19 and TRBJ2-7; TRBD1 matches at 8 bases. The germline CDR1 and CDR2 sequences are LNHDA and SQIVND (reference sequence). The length of the CDR3 is 16 residues. The trim removed 4 bases at V and 3 bases at J, leaving 11 bases unmatched. Here the CDR3 DNA reads TGTGCCAGTAGTAGAGTGGGACAGGTCTTAAACTACGAGCAGTACTTC. Translated: CASSRVGQVLNYEQYF.

The J gene is TRBJ1-2, the V gene TRBV19; a possible D gene is TRBD1 (5 bases). From germline, CDR1 is LNHDA and CDR2 SQIVND (reference sequence). The CDR3 loop spans 14 amino acids. Between the trimmed V and J ends, which lost 7 bases and 0 bases, there was a span of 12 bases. CDR3 nucleotide sequence: TGTGCCAGTAATGCTGGGGGGGCTAACTATGGCTACACCTTC. This gives the protein CASNAGGANYGYTF.

This clone was detected once. This chain joins TRBV5-4 and TRBJ2-7, with 9 positions matching TRBD2. Per germline, CDR1 SGHNT and CDR2 YYREEE (reference sequence). The CDR3 totals 15 residues. After removal of 3 bases from V and 3 bases from J, the junction contained 7 bases not matched to a gene. The CDR3 reads CASSSGLANYYEQYF. For the CDR3, the DNA is TGTGCCAGCAGCTCAGGACTAGCGAATTACTACGAGCAGTACTTC. Supplemented by reference TRBV5-4 and TRBJ2-7, the full variable domain reads ETGVTQSPTHLIKTRGQQVTLRCSSQSGHNTVSWYQQALGQGPQFIFQYYREEENGRGNFPPRFSGLQFPNYSSELNVNALELDDSALYLCASSSGLANYYEQYFGPGTRLTVT.

The rearrangement joins TRBV6-1 to TRBJ1-2; D is uncertain. The CDR3 is 12 residues long. Trimming shortened V by 2 bases and J by 5 bases, and 6 bases separated the two germline ends. Germline V CDR1 and CDR2: MNHNS, SASEGT. In nucleotides, the CDR3 is TGTGCCAGCAGTGAACTAGATTATGGCTACACCTTC. Translated, it gives CASSELDYGYTF.

This clone was counted a single time. The chain couples TRBV6-5 to TRBJ1-5; D uncertain. Germline values: CDR1 MNHEY, CDR2 SVGAGI. Trimming cost V 7 bases and J 4 bases, with 17 bases left between them. CDR3 length equals 15 residues. DNA of the CDR3: TGTGCCAGCAAGGGAGGAGGGCCATTTAATCAGCCCCAGCATTTT. Its translation: CASKGGGPFNQPQHF.

V gene TRBV4-1 combines with J gene TRBJ2-7, with 13 bases that match TRBD2. Germline values: CDR1 MGHRA, CDR2 YSYEKL. This CDR3 is 16 amino acids long. Trimming at V came to 1 base and at J to 0 bases, leaving 0 bases not matched to a gene. The CDR3 nucleotides read TGCGCCAGCAGCCAAGGACTAGCGGGAGGCTCCTACGAGCAGTACTTC. Translating it yields CASSQGLAGGSYEQYF.

The rearrangement uses TRBV19 and TRBJ1-2; unclear D gene. V was clipped by 0 bases and J by 4 bases, with 12 bases between them. CDR3 size: 15 residues. Germline CDR1 is LNHDA and CDR2 is SQIVND (reference sequence). CDR3 in DNA: TGTGCCAGTAGTATAGATCTAGTCAGCGTCTATGGCTACACCTTC. It yields the protein CASSIDLVSVYGYTF.